The 5 T cell receptor beta chains below were found in one sample sequenced in a study of blood T cell repertoires in COVID-19. TCRdb's copy holds only in-frame clones and misses some; the assay was immunoSEQ multiplex PCR. Of 60,000 to 85,000 clones listed, roughly 84% are singletons. Input material: peripheral blood. Receptors were obtained from a woman aged 80 or over with active or convalescent COVID-19.

The chain carries TRBV6-2 or TRBV6-3 and TRBJ2-3; weak D call: TRBD2 (6 bases). Trimming took off 6 bases at V and 9 bases at J, with 31 bases between the two ends. The CDR3 runs to 18 residues. CDR1 and CDR2 (germline): MNHEY, SVGEGT. The CDR3 DNA is TGTGCCAGCAGCCGGTTGGGAGGCGGGTCACCAATGACTACCACGCAGTATTTT. Translation: CASSRLGGGSPMTTTQYF.

The CDR3 DNA follows: TGTGCCAGCTCACCATTGACGTCAGGGGATGGTGAGCAGTTCTTC. It encodes CASSPLTSGDGEQFF. The chain links TRBV18 to TRBJ2-1; D is possibly TRBD1 (6 bases). The germline CDR1 and CDR2 sequences are KGHSH and LQKENI. V was clipped by 2 bases and J by 9 bases, with 17 bases between them. This CDR3 is 15 amino acids long. The whole variable domain, remainder taken from reference TRBV18 and TRBJ2-1, is NAGVMQNPRHLVRRRGQEARLRCSPMKGHSHVYWYRQLPEEGLKFMVYLQKENIIDESGMPKERFSAEFPKEGPSILRIQQVVRGDSAAYFCASSPLTSGDGEQFFGPGTRLTVL.

V and J are TRBV19 and TRBJ1-5, with D possibly TRBD1 on 6 matching bases. Germline V gene lookup returns CDR1 LNHDA and CDR2 SQIVND (reference sequence). Trimming left V 7 bases short and J 2 bases short, with 12 bases between. The CDR3 loop spans 14 amino acids. This chain's CDR3 is CASKDSYGNQPQHF. The CDR3 DNA sequence: TGTGCCAGTAAGGACAGCTATGGCAATCAGCCCCAGCATTTT.

This chain uses TRBV27 with TRBJ2-7, with 8 bases aligning to TRBD1. This CDR3 is 16 amino acids long. The V gene's germline CDR1 is MNHEY and CDR2 SMNVEV (reference sequence). CDR3 region: CATVQYSGTGGYEQYF. CDR3 bases: TGTGCTACGGTACAATACTCGGGGACAGGTGGGTACGAGCAGTACTTC.

This clone came up once. The rearrangement links TRBV6-5 to TRBJ1-3; 7 bases agree with TRBD1. The length of the CDR3 is 12 residues. Germline V lookup: CDR1 MNHEY, CDR2 SVGAGI. Trimming at V came to 10 bases and at J to 4 bases, leaving 4 bases not matched to a gene. The CDR3 spells CATTGVGNTIYF. CDR3 nucleotides: TGTGCCACTACAGGGGTGGGAAACACCATATATTTT.